Sequencing of this T cell receptor beta chain was carried out in a study of blood T cell repertoires in COVID-19. Authors' methods: Amplification from reference gene primers served as the basis for estimated nucleated cell counts. Produced via immunoSEQ multiplex PCR; TCRdb's table is partial and in-frame only. The V and J calls and clone size are taken from that table; D and trimming were inferred from the DNA. Among about 60,000 clones listed, about nine tenths were seen once. This CDR3 comprises 15 residues. The V and J ends lost 3 bases and 4 bases respectively, with 15 bases between them. This TCR came from a man aged 55-75 years with acute or convalescent COVID-19. The sequenced sample consisted of peripheral blood. The chain combines TRBV5-3 with TRBJ2-3; perhaps TRBD1 as D (8 bases). TRBV5-3 is an ORF; its function is uncertain. The DNA of the CDR3 is TGTGCCAGAAGCTCGGACAGGGCGGGGGCAGATACGCAGTATTTT. This translates into CARSSDRAGADTQYF.